This T cell receptor beta chain was found in a study of early T cells in non-severe SARS-CoV-2 infection. Study observations and caveats: Private and CD4 specificities were missed by VDJdb matching, skewed to anti-spike CD8.

V shed 4 bases and J 6 bases; nucleotides not matched to a gene: 5. CDR3 length: 14 residues. Germline values: CDR1 SGHTS, CDR2 YDEGEE. Worth noting for this clonotype: Its antigen is unidentified.

TCRdb analysed the 5' RACE reads with MiXCR anew, one entry per CDR3 protein. This sample yields 87,000 or so distinct CDR3 sequences, of which about 15% are seen a single time; about 6% belongs to the top ten. Sequenced sample: whole blood. The sequence came from an adult who was a healthcare worker with PCR-confirmed SARS-CoV-2 infection or an uninfected control (not recorded which). This chain connects TRBV5-8 to TRBJ1-2, with TRBD1 matching 11 bases. CDR3 loop: CASSRGTGGDGYTF. As DNA, the CDR3 is TGTGCCAGCAGCAGAGGGACAGGGGGTGATGGCTACACCTTC.